Listed below are T cell receptor beta chains from one sample, sequenced in a study of blood T cells in healthy people across ages. Via MiXCR, TCRdb re-called the 5' RACE reads, giving one row per CDR3 protein. The repertoire includes about 1,400,000 distinct CDR3 sequences, 42% of them detected once, and 7.9% sits in the top ten. What was sequenced was blood. These receptors were taken from a woman between 18 and 29 years old in good health. Both conserved end residues are trimmed from each CDR3.

V gene: TRBV2; J gene: TRBJ2-3; CDR3 protein: ASSVDGAHGDTQY
V gene: TRBV5-8; J gene: TRBJ2-7; CDR3 protein: ASTSRGRVNEQY
V gene: TRBV10-3; J gene: TRBJ2-5; CDR3 protein: AISEGSGREYNEQY
V gene: TRBV5-1; J gene: TRBJ1-2; CDR3 protein: ASSLGQGKDGYT
V gene: TRBV20-1; J gene: TRBJ2-3; CDR3 protein: SAPGLSTDTQY
V gene: TRBV4-1; J gene: TRBJ1-1; CDR3 protein: ASSQPNSDTETF
V gene: TRBV3-1; J gene: TRBJ2-7; CDR3 protein: ASSLAGTSNCEQY
V gene: TRBV11-2; J gene: TRBJ2-3; CDR3 protein: TSKGVAGKSTDTQY
V gene: TRBV20-1; J gene: TRBJ1-5; CDR3 protein: SARSVVNQPQH
V gene: TRBV6-5; J gene: TRBJ1-2; CDR3 protein: ASSYNGGGYT
V gene: TRBV15; J gene: TRBJ2-1; CDR3 protein: ATRGAPTYNEQF
V gene: TRBV27; J gene: TRBJ2-5; CDR3 protein: ASSLLRGGGRIEQY
V gene: TRBV29-1; J gene: TRBJ2-7; CDR3 protein: NVEGQGYEQY
V gene: TRBV7-8; J gene: TRBJ2-4; CDR3 protein: ASSAKAGSDIQY
V gene: TRBV6-4; J gene: TRBJ2-6; CDR3 protein: ASSDHTSGIYSGANVLT
V gene: TRBV12-3/TRBV12-4; J gene: TRBJ1-5; CDR3 protein: ASSRYSSNQPQH
V gene: TRBV10-3; J gene: TRBJ2-3; CDR3 protein: AISNQDTQY
V gene: TRBV20-1; J gene: TRBJ2-7; CDR3 protein: SAQDRGEQY
V gene: TRBV12-3/TRBV12-4; J gene: TRBJ1-6; CDR3 protein: ASRAGTGVSPLH
V gene: TRBV12-3/TRBV12-4; J gene: TRBJ2-6; CDR3 protein: ASSLSVLGANVLT
V gene: TRBV20-1; J gene: TRBJ2-2; CDR3 protein: SARALAGDNTGELF
V gene: TRBV20-1; J gene: TRBJ2-4; CDR3 protein: SANPTSGRGTKNIQY
V gene: TRBV3-1; J gene: TRBJ1-3; CDR3 protein: ASSQGRPGNTIY
V gene: TRBV12-3/TRBV12-4; J gene: TRBJ1-2; CDR3 protein: ASSSGHLTGYT
V gene: TRBV20-1; J gene: TRBJ2-7; CDR3 protein: SANKLEGDYEQY
V gene: TRBV7-3; J gene: TRBJ1-5; CDR3 protein: ASSLIGTGNLSNQPQH
V gene: TRBV7-6; J gene: TRBJ2-2; CDR3 protein: ASSLRTSGPGYTGELF
V gene: TRBV7-9; J gene: TRBJ2-5; CDR3 protein: ASSVVGQETQY
V gene: TRBV14; J gene: TRBJ1-2; CDR3 protein: ASSQDPKANYGYT
V gene: TRBV9; J gene: TRBJ1-4; CDR3 protein: ASSVVPVTGEKLF
V gene: TRBV6-5; J gene: TRBJ2-3; CDR3 protein: ASSYSVADAQY
V gene: TRBV5-1; J gene: TRBJ1-1; CDR3 protein: ASSGGQFMNTKAF
V gene: TRBV3-1; J gene: TRBJ2-1; CDR3 protein: ASSQDLSHGQF
V gene: TRBV12-3/TRBV12-4; J gene: TRBJ2-3; CDR3 protein: ASSRSGGADTQY
V gene: TRBV6-4; J gene: TRBJ2-5; CDR3 protein: ASSDSFTGGRNEQY
V gene: TRBV6-5; J gene: TRBJ2-7; CDR3 protein: ASSPGTGSGYEQY
V gene: TRBV29-1; J gene: TRBJ2-2; CDR3 protein: SAGLAADTGELF
V gene: TRBV7-2; J gene: TRBJ2-7; CDR3 protein: ASTSRGEQY
V gene: TRBV5-1; J gene: TRBJ1-2; CDR3 protein: ASSRATGMEGYT
V gene: TRBV11-2; J gene: TRBJ2-7; CDR3 protein: ASSPRQGRDEQY
V gene: TRBV6-1; J gene: TRBJ2-4; CDR3 protein: ASSDPTRDSGNLAKNIQY
V gene: TRBV10-3; J gene: TRBJ1-2; CDR3 protein: AISGRQGWIGYT
V gene: TRBV29-1; J gene: TRBJ2-1; CDR3 protein: SVTSSGGSNEQF
V gene: TRBV20-1; J gene: TRBJ1-2; CDR3 protein: SARGERTDYGYT
V gene: TRBV7-8; J gene: TRBJ2-3; CDR3 protein: ASSLYSRSTDTQY
V gene: TRBV7-9; J gene: TRBJ1-4; CDR3 protein: ASSLVLQGIATNEKLF
V gene: TRBV28; J gene: TRBJ2-7; CDR3 protein: ASLGQNSYEQY
V gene: TRBV30; J gene: TRBJ1-2; CDR3 protein: AWTTTTGDRGVYGYT
V gene: TRBV20-1; J gene: TRBJ2-5; CDR3 protein: SARIGILAGSMKTQY
V gene: TRBV5-1; J gene: TRBJ2-3; CDR3 protein: ASSLAGRSTQY
V gene: TRBV12-3/TRBV12-4; J gene: TRBJ2-2; CDR3 protein: ASREDGGPYTGELF